The sequence of this T cell receptor (beta chain) was determined in a study of metastatic and nonmetastatic thyroid tumors. Across the whole study: For malignant and benign thyroid patients, tumor or nodule tissue and blood were the sources whose repertoires were compared.

Until they underwent thyroid surgery, no patient had received any treatment. The V end was cut by 0 bases, the J end by 2 bases, with 16 bases between. The V gene's germline CDR1 is SGHAT and CDR2 FQDESV (reference sequence). This CDR3 has 17 amino acids. TCRdb reprocessed the PCR reads via MiXCR. The sample has some 41,000 clones, roughly 13% seen once; the top ten hold around 9.5%. Ten or more counts support this clone. This TCR was sampled from a female donor with papillary thyroid cancer or a benign thyroid nodule (not recorded which). Some clones in this sample may be carry-over from other donors' samples. The sample consisted of blood. The chain has TRBV11-1 and TRBJ1-2, with a possible D match to TRBD1 (5 bases). The CDR3 DNA is TGTGCCAGCAGCTTAGCGCATTCAGGGAACACAAACTATGGCTACACCTTC. Residues: CASSLAHSGNTNYGYTF. The variable domain in full, with the rest retrieved from reference TRBV11-1 and TRBJ1-2, is EAEVAQSPRYKITEKSQAVAFWCDPISGHATLYWYRQILGQGPELLVQFQDESVVDDSQLPKDRFSAERLKGVDSTLKIQPAELGDSAMYLCASSLAHSGNTNYGYTFGSGTRLTVV.